The rows below give T cell receptor beta chains drawn from one sample of a study of long-term antiretroviral therapy in people with HIV. Some clones are missing from TCRdb's copy, which holds only in-frame ones; the method was immunoSEQ multiplex PCR. Of about 11,000 clones in the sample, roughly 80% were seen once. The source was unsorted PBMCs, collected 7 to 7.5 years after starting antiretroviral therapy. The receptors shown here come from a man aged 50-60 years with HIV. The conserved cysteine and the conserved F or W are not part of the CDR3 here.

TRBJ2-3 TRBV27 ASRGMGTDTQY
TRBJ2-1 TRBV7-7 ASSLVSGDEQF
TRBJ1-1 TRBV6-5 ASRTLGNTEAF
TRBJ1-1 TRBV10-3 AISPPASNTEAF
TRBJ2-7 TRBV11-3 ASSLDPEGHLEEQY
TRBJ1-5 TRBV7-8 ASSLADRGDQPQH
TRBJ1-1 TRBV6-5 ASSYSLRAEAF
TRBJ2-2 TRBV19 ASSPSRENTGELF
TRBJ1-2 TRBV5-4 ASSSAPLSGYT
TRBJ2-7 TRBV5-1 ASSPNTPDRASYEQY
TRBJ2-5 TRBV5-1 ASRSGGIQETQY
TRBJ2-5 TRBV2 ASSENAQGGD